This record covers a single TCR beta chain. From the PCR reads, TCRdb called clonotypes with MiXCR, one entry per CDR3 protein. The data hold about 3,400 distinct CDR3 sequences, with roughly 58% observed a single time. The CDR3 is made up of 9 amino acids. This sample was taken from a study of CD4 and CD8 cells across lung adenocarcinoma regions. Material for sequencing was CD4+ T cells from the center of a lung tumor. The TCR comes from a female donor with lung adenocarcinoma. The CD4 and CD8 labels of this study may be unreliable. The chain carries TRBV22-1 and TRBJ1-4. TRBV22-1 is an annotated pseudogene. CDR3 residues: CLGIGRAHF. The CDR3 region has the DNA TGTCTTGGGATCGGAAGAGCACACTTT.